These 27 T cell receptor beta chains were sequenced from one sample in a study of OX40 agonist ivuxolimab in advanced cancers. The data were produced by immunoSEQ multiplex PCR, yet TCRdb's version contains in-frame clones alone and is incomplete. The sample contains under 80,000 clones, almost 90% of which appear only once. Sample: CD4+ or CD8+ T cells sorted from blood, taken in a trial of the OX40 agonist ivuxolimab. These receptors all stem from an adult with an advanced solid tumor such as melanoma, head and neck, liver or kidney cancer.

The rearrangement links TRBV5-1 to TRBJ2-1; 11 bases are a match to TRBD2. Germline CDR1 is SGHRS and CDR2 is YFSETQ. The CDR3 spans 15 residues. Unmatched junction bases numbered 5, after V lost 2 bases and J lost 7 bases. CDR3 in amino acids: CASSFSGRGGNEQFF. CDR3 bases: TGCGCCAGCAGCTTTAGCGGGAGGGGAGGGAATGAGCAGTTCTTC.

The V call is TRBV6-1, the J call TRBJ2-3, with D perhaps given as TRBD1 or TRBD2 (5 bases each). Germline V gene sequence: CDR1 MNHNS, CDR2 SASEGT. CDR3 length equals 15 residues. Trimming took off 7 bases at V and 0 bases at J, with 14 bases between the two ends. In DNA form, the CDR3 reads TGTGCCAGCACTCTGGGGGACGGTAGCACAGATACGCAGTATTTT. Translating gives CASTLGDGSTDTQYF.

V is TRBV10-3 and J is TRBJ1-3, with 9 positions matching TRBD1. Germline V gene sequence: CDR1 ENHRY, CDR2 SYGVKD. The CDR3 covers 15 residues. V gave up 5 bases and J gave up 3 bases; unmatched junction bases: 5. CDR3 sequence: CAISSGTGLGNTIYF. In DNA, the CDR3 is TGTGCCATCAGTTCCGGGACAGGGCTTGGAAACACCATATATTTT.

V usage is TRBV5-1 and J usage is TRBJ2-7; TRBD1 is a possible D gene (6 bases). Trimming removed 0 bases from V and 3 bases from J, with 10 bases in between. Germline CDR1 is SGHRS and CDR2 is YFSETQ. CDR3 size: 14 residues. For the CDR3, the DNA is TGCGCCAGCAGCTTGGGACAGGCCTTCTACGAGCAGTACTTC. Its protein product is CASSLGQAFYEQYF.

This clone showed up just once. Here the CDR3 reads CASSYSKPRRGGPQHF. As DNA, the CDR3 is TGTGCCAGCAGTTACTCGAAGCCGCGGCGGGGAGGGCCCCAGCATTTT. The J gene is TRBJ1-5, the V gene TRBV6-6; no firm D call. CDR1 is MNHNY and CDR2 is SVGAGI in the germline V gene (reference sequence). The CDR3 totals 16 residues. V dropped 0 bases and J dropped 9 bases, with 18 bases sitting between them.

V is TRBV18 and J is TRBJ2-7, with 7 positions matching TRBD1. The J segment lost 2 bases and the V segment lost 2 bases, leaving 3 bases of the junction unmatched. The CDR3 has 14 residues. Germline CDR1 KGHSH, CDR2 LQKENI. The CDR3 coding sequence is TGTGCCAGCTCACCAACAGGACAGGCCTACGAGCAGTACTTC. Translated: CASSPTGQAYEQYF.

The chain joins TRBV7-3 to TRBJ1-6; no reliable D call. V was shortened by 11 bases and J by 5 bases, with 10 bases between the two germline ends. CDR3 length: 12 residues. CDR1 and CDR2 from the germline V gene are SGHTA and FQGTGA. CDR3 nucleotide sequence: TGTGCCGCCCCCAAGGATAATTCACCCCTCCACTTT. Protein product: CAAPKDNSPLHF.

This chain connects TRBV6-1 to TRBJ2-7, with TRBD2 identical over 8 bases. J lost 3 bases, V lost 6 bases, and 10 bases had no gene match. Germline-derived CDR1 and CDR2 are MNHNS and SASEGT. This CDR3 has 15 amino acids. The CDR3 reads CASRISGGGNYEQYF. In DNA form, the CDR3 reads TGTGCCAGCAGAATAAGCGGGGGAGGAAACTACGAGCAGTACTTC.

V gene TRBV18 combines with J gene TRBJ1-4, with 7 bases identical to TRBD1. V lost 2 bases and J lost 3; bases outside the gene matches: 3. CDR3 length equals 15 residues. Germline assignment: CDR1 KGHSH and CDR2 LQKENI. The CDR3 is CASSPGDSPNEKLFF. DNA for the CDR3: TGTGCCAGCTCACCAGGGGACAGTCCTAATGAAAAACTGTTTTTT.

This chain joins TRBV5-1 and TRBJ2-2; D gene ambiguous. The CDR3 runs to 15 residues. V dropped 4 bases and J dropped 3 bases, with 13 bases sitting between them. Germline V gene sequence: CDR1 SGHRS, CDR2 YFSETQ. This CDR3 reads CASSPAVVDTGELFF. CDR3 sequence (DNA): TGCGCCAGCAGCCCTGCTGTAGTCGACACCGGGGAGCTGTTTTTT.

The V and J genes are TRBV9 and TRBJ2-1, with D perhaps being TRBD1 or TRBD2 (6 bases each). The germline CDR1 and CDR2 sequences are SGDLS and YYNGEE. V shed 2 bases and J shed 2 bases, with 11 bases lying between them. The CDR3 is 15 amino acids. CDR3: CASSVRGLPYNEQFF. In DNA form, the CDR3 reads TGTGCCAGCAGCGTCCGGGGGCTGCCCTACAATGAGCAGTTCTTC.

The chain combines TRBV9 with TRBJ2-1; maybe TRBD2 (5 bases). The CDR3 runs to 17 residues. The V gene's germline CDR1 is SGDLS and CDR2 YYNGEE. V shed 5 bases and J shed 0 bases, with 18 bases lying between them. CDR3: CASRSTDLRDSYNEQFF. The CDR3 DNA sequence: TGTGCCAGCAGGTCCACCGACCTGAGGGACTCCTACAATGAGCAGTTCTTC.

This clone has just one count. The chain recombines TRBV11-2 with TRBJ1-5, with no clear D. The CDR3 has 14 amino acids. CDR1 is SGHAT and CDR2 is FQNNGV in the germline V gene. The V end lost 5 bases, the J end lost 2 bases, and 10 bases lay between the germline ends. The CDR3 here is CASSRGTGNQPQHF. The DNA for the CDR3 is TGTGCCAGCAGCCGAGGCACAGGCAATCAGCCCCAGCATTTT.

In its sample, this clone was seen once. The genes are TRBV5-1 and TRBJ2-5, with 8 nucleotides matching TRBD1. The CDR3 contains 14 residues. Germline CDR1 SGHRS, CDR2 YFSETQ. The V gene end was trimmed by 4 bases and the J gene end by 5 bases; junction bases not matched to a gene: 7. As DNA, the CDR3 is TGCGCCAGCAGCCCCTCGACAGGGGAGGAGACCCAGTACTTC. Translating gives CASSPSTGEETQYF. Full variable domain (remainder filled in from reference TRBV5-1 and TRBJ2-5): KAGVTQTPRYLIKTRGQQVTLSCSPISGHRSVSWYQQTPGQGLQFLFEYFSETQRNKGNFPGRFSGRQFSNSRSEMNVSTLELGDSALYLCASSPSTGEETQYFGPGTRLLVL.

This clone was detected only once. The V and J genes are TRBV21-1 and TRBJ1-2; TRBD1, the table's D call, lacks a check against the DNA. TRBV21-1 represents a pseudogene. The CDR3 covers 15 residues. The CDR3 nucleotides are TGTGCCAGCGAAATTAACAGGGGCCCTTGGTATGGCTACACCTTC. Protein: CASEINRGPWYGYTF.

The chain employs TRBV11-2 and TRBJ2-2, with D tentatively TRBD1 (5 bases). The germline V gene has CDR1 SGHAT and CDR2 FQNNGV. The CDR3 sequence is 15 residues long. V gave up 4 bases and J gave up 4 bases, with 13 bases separating them. The CDR3 DNA follows: TGTGCCAGCAGCTCCAGGGCTTCCCGCACCGGGGAGCTGTTTTTT. Amino acid sequence: CASSSRASRTGELFF.

This clone appeared once. The chain links TRBV5-1 to TRBJ1-1, with a tentative D call TRBD1 (6 bases). The CDR3 contains 15 residues. V lost 4 bases to trimming and J lost 6 bases, with 19 bases between them. Germline V gene data show CDR1 as SGHRS and CDR2 as YFSETQ. The CDR3 nucleotides are TGCGCCAGCAGCCCGCTAGGGGCGGGGGGCGCTGAAGCTTTCTTT. It specifies CASSPLGAGGAEAFF.

V and J are TRBV5-5 and TRBJ1-2; TRBD1 might be the D (6 bases). The CDR3 runs 15 residues. The germline gives CDR1 SGHKS, CDR2 YYEKEE (reference sequence). Trimming took off 0 bases at V and 2 bases at J, with 11 bases between the two ends. CDR3 region: CASSLDRVANYGYTF. The DNA of the CDR3 is TGTGCCAGCAGCTTGGACAGGGTGGCGAACTATGGCTACACCTTC.

In this sample, this clone turned up once. The chain combines TRBV30 with TRBJ1-2; TRBD1 aligns across 11 bases. Germline loops: CDR1 GTSNPN, CDR2 SVGIG (reference sequence). The V gene end was trimmed by 1 base and the J gene end by 8 bases; junction bases not matched to a gene: 6. The CDR3 contains 14 residues. The CDR3 protein is CAWSAGQGARGYTF. The CDR3 bases are TGTGCCTGGAGTGCAGGACAGGGGGCGCGGGGCTACACCTTC.

The chain is built from TRBV19 and TRBJ2-7; 8 nucleotides align to TRBD1. V was pared by 7 bases and J by 5 bases, with 4 bases of the junction left unmatched. The CDR3 has 12 amino acids. Germline V gene data show CDR1 as LNHDA and CDR2 as SQIVND (reference sequence). As DNA, the CDR3 is TGTGCCAGTACCGACAGGGGACACGAGCAGTACTTC. It yields the protein CASTDRGHEQYF.

The chain combines TRBV6-5 with TRBJ2-3; D perhaps matches TRBD1 (6 bases). The CDR3 has 12 amino acids. V lost 7 bases and J 6 bases, leaving 11 bases between the germline ends. The germline V gene has CDR1 MNHEY and CDR2 SVGAGI. CDR3 residues: CASTQRGDTQYF. In DNA form, the CDR3 reads TGTGCCAGCACCCAGAGGGGGGATACGCAGTATTTT.

The chain uses TRBV12-5 and TRBJ2-1, with D perhaps TRBD1 (6 bases). This CDR3 comprises 14 residues. Between the trimmed V and J ends, which lost 5 bases and 6 bases, there was a span of 14 bases. Germline assignment: CDR1 LGHNT and CDR2 FRNRAP. The CDR3 DNA reads as TGTGCTAGTGGTACCTCAGGGGTCTCCAATGAGCAGTTCTTC. The encoded protein is CASGTSGVSNEQFF.

The rearrangement uses TRBV5-6 and TRBJ2-3; D might be TRBD2 (5 bases). Looked up from germline, CDR1 is SGHDT and CDR2 is YYEEEE. The ends were cut back, 4 bases at V and 0 bases at J, with 12 bases in the middle. The CDR3 is 15 amino acids. This CDR3 reads CASSHLTGSTDTQYF. The CDR3, as DNA: TGTGCCAGCAGCCACCTGACGGGAAGCACAGATACGCAGTATTTT.

V gene TRBV9 combines with J gene TRBJ1-5; no clear D gene. The germline V gene encodes CDR1 SGDLS and CDR2 YYNGEE. Deletions cut 4 bases from V and 2 bases from J, with 13 bases between. This CDR3 is built from 15 residues. Here the CDR3 reads CASSPSPGGNQPQHF. The CDR3 DNA reads as TGTGCCAGCAGCCCCTCCCCGGGAGGCAATCAGCCCCAGCATTTT. Full variable domain (rest looked up from reference TRBV9 and TRBJ1-5): DSGVTQTPKHLITATGQRVTLRCSPRSGDLSVYWYQQSLDQGLQFLIQYYNGEERAKGNILERFSAQQFPDLHSELNLSSLELGDSALYFCASSPSPGGNQPQHFGDGTRLSIL.

J is TRBJ1-6 and V is TRBV11-2; maybe TRBD1 (5 bases). Germline CDR1 is SGHAT and CDR2 is FQNNGV. The CDR3 runs to 15 residues. V lost 5 bases to trimming and J lost 7 bases, with 15 bases between them. The CDR3 DNA sequence: TGTGCCAGCAGCCCCGGGGCCTCGCGAAATTCACCCCTCCACTTT. Its translation is CASSPGASRNSPLHF.

CDR3 nucleotides: TGTGCCAGCGCCGCAGGGGGGGATACGCAGTATTTT. Translated, it gives CASAAGGDTQYF. The chain joins TRBV2 to TRBJ2-3; D is possibly TRBD1 (7 bases). Germline V gene lookup returns CDR1 SNHLY and CDR2 FYNNEI. This CDR3 is built from 12 residues. With 8 bases removed from V and 6 bases from J, the gap between germline ends came to 12 bases. Using reference TRBV2 and TRBJ2-3 for the parts outside the CDR3, the full variable domain is EPEVTQTPSHQVTQMGQEVILRCVPISNHLYFYWYRQILGQKVEFLVSFYNNEISEKSEIFDDQFSVERPDGSNFTLKIRSTKLEDSAMYFCASAAGGDTQYFGPGTRLTVL.

This rearrangement joins TRBV27 to TRBJ2-2; TRBD2 aligns across 8 bases. V lost 4 bases, J lost 6 bases, and 10 bases stayed unmatched. This CDR3 comprises 16 residues. Per the germline V gene, CDR1 is MNHEY and CDR2 is SMNVEV (reference sequence). The CDR3 sequence is CASSSPGLGIPGELFF. The CDR3 DNA is TGTGCCAGCAGTTCCCCGGGACTAGGAATCCCCGGGGAGCTGTTTTTT.